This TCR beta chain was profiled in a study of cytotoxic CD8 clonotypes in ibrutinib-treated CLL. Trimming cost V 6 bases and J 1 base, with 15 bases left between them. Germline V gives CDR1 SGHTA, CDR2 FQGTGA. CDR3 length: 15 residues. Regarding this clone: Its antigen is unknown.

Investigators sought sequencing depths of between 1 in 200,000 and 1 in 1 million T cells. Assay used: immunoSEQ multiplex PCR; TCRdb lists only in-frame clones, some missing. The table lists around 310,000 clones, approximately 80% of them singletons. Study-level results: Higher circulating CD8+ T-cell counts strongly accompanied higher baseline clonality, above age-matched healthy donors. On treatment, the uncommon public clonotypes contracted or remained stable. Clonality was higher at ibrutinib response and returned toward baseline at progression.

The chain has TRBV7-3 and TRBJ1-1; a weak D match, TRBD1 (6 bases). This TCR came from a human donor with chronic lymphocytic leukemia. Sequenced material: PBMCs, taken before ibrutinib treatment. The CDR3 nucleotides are TGTGCCAGCAGTCTAAACCCGGGACAGAACACTGAAGCTTTCTTT. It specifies CASSLNPGQNTEAFF. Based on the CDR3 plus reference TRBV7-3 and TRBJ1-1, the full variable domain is GAGVSQTPSNKVTEKGKYVELRCDPISGHTALYWYRQSLGQGPEFLIYFQGTGAADDSGLPNDRFFAVRPEGSVSTLKIQRTERGDSAVYLCASSLNPGQNTEAFFGQGTRLTVV.